This TCR beta chain was captured by sequencing in a study of immune evolution from preneoplasia to lung adenocarcinoma. Produced via immunoSEQ multiplex PCR; TCRdb's table is partial and in-frame only. The table shows about 11,000 clones, with around three quarters occurring only once. V dropped 4 bases and J dropped 2; count of bases not matched to a gene: 1. Per germline, CDR1 MNHNS and CDR2 SASEGT. The CDR3 is made up of 16 amino acids. Sample: FFPE normal lung tissue adjacent to the tumor. The J gene is TRBJ2-6, the V gene TRBV6-1, with 11 positions matching TRBD1. The sequence was obtained from a person aged 55-75 years with lung adenocarcinoma. Some clones in this sample may be carry-over from other donors' samples. CDR3 in DNA: TGTGCCAGCAGTGCGGGACAGGGGGCTGGGGCCAACGTCCTGACTTTC. Amino acids: CASSAGQGAGANVLTF.